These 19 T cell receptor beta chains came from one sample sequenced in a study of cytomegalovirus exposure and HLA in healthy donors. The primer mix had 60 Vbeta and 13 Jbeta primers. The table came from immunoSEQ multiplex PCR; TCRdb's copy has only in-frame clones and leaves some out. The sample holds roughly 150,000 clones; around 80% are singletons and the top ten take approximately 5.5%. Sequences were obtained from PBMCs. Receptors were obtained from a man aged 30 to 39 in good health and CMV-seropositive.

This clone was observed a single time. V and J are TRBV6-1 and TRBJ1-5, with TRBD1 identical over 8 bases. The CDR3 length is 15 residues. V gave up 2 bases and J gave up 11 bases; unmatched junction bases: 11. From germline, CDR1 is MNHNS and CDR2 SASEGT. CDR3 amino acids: CASSESGTGSRAQHF. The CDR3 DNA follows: TGTGCCAGCAGTGAAAGTGGGACAGGCAGTCGAGCCCAGCATTTT.

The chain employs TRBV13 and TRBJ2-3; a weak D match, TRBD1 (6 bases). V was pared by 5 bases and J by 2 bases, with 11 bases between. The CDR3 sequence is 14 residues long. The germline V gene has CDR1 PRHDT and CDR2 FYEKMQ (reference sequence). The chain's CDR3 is CASSGRDTTDTQYF. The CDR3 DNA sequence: TGTGCCAGCAGCGGCCGGGACACCACAGATACGCAGTATTTT.

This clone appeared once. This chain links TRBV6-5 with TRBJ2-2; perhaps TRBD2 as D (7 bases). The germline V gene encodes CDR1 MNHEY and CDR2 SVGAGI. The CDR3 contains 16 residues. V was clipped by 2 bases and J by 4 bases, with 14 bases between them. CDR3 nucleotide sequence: TGTGCCAGCAGTTACGGGGGGGCGCAGGGCACCGGGGAGCTGTTTTTT. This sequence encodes CASSYGGAQGTGELFF.

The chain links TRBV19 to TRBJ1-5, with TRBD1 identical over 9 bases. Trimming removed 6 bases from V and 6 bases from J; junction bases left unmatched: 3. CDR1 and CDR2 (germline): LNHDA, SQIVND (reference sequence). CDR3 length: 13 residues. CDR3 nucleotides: TGTGCCAGTAGGGAGACAGGGGGTCAGCCCCAGCATTTT. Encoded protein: CASRETGGQPQHF.

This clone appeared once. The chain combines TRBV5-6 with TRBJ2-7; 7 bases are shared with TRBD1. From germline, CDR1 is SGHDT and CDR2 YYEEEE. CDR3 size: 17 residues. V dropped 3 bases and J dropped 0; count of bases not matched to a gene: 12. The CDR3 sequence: CASSSRLTGLISYEQYF. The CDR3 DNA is TGTGCCAGCAGCTCCCGCCTGACAGGGCTAATCTCCTACGAGCAGTACTTC. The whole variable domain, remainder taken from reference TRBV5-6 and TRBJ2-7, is DAGVTQSPTHLIKTRGQQVTLRCSPKSGHDTVSWYQQALGQGPQFIFQYYEEEERQRGNFPDRFSGHQFPNYSSELNVNALLLGDSALYLCASSSRLTGLISYEQYFGPGTRLTVT.

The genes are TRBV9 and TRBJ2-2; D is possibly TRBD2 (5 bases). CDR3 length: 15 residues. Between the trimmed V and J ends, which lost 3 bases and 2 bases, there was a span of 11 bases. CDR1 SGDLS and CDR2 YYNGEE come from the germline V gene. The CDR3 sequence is CASSDSAINTGELFF. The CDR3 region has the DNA TGTGCCAGCAGCGATAGCGCTATAAACACCGGGGAGCTGTTTTTT. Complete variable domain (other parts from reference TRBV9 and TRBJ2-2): DSGVTQTPKHLITATGQRVTLRCSPRSGDLSVYWYQQSLDQGLQFLIQYYNGEERAKGNILERFSAQQFPDLHSELNLSSLELGDSALYFCASSDSAINTGELFFGEGSRLTVL.

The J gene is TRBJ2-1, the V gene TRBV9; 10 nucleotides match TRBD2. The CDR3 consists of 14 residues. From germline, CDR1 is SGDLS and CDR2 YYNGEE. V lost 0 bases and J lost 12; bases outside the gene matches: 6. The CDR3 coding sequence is TGTGCCAGCAGCGTAGATCTAGCGGGGGTTTGGCAGTTCTTC. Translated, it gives CASSVDLAGVWQFF.

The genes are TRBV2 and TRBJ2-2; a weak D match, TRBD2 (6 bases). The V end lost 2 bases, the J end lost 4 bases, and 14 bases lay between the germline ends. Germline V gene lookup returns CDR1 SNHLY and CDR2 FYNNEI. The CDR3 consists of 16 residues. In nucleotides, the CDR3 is TGTGCCAGCAGTGAAACCCCTCGGCGGGGCACCGGGGAGCTGTTTTTT. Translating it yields CASSETPRRGTGELFF. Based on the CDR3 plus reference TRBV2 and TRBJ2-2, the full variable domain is EPEVTQTPSHQVTQMGQEVILRCVPISNHLYFYWYRQILGQKVEFLVSFYNNEISEKSEIFDDQFSVERPDGSNFTLKIRSTKLEDSAMYFCASSETPRRGTGELFFGEGSRLTVL.

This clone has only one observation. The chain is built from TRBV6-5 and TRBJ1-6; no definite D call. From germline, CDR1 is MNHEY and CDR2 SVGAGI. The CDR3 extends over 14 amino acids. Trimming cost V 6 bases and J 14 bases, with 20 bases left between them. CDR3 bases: TGTGCCAGCAGCTCGATCGGTCGAGGAGCTACCCTCCACTTT. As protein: CASSSIGRGATLHF.

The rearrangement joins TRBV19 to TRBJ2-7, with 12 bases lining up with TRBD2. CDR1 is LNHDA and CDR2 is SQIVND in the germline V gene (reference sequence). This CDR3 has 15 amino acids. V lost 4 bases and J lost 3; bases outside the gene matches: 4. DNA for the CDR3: TGTGCCAGTAGTAAGGGGACTAGCGGGCGCTACGAGCAGTACTTC. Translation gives CASSKGTSGRYEQYF.

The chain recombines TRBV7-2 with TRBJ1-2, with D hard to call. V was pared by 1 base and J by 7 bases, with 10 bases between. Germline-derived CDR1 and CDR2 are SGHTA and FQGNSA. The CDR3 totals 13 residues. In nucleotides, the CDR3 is TGTGCCAGCAGCTTAGAGGAGGTTTTTGGCTACACCTTC. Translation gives CASSLEEVFGYTF.

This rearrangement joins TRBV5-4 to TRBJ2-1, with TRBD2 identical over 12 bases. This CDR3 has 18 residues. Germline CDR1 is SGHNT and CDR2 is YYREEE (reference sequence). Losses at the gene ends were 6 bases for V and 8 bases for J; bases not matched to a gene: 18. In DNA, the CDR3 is TGTGCCAGCACCGGGGGGGGGATCGCTAGCGGGAGGGGCGATGAGCAGTTCTTC. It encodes CASTGGGIASGRGDEQFF.

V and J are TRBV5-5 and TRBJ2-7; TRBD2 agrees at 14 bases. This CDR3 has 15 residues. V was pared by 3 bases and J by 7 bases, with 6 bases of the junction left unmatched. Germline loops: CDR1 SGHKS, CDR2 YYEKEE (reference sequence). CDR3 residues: CASSSGLAGGREQYF. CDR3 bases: TGTGCCAGCAGCTCCGGACTAGCGGGGGGCCGAGAGCAGTACTTC.

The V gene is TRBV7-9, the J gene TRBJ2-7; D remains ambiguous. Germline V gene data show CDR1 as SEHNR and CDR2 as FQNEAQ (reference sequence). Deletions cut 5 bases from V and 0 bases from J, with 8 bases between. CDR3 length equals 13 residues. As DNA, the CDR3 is TGTGCCAGCAGCAGTGAGAGCTCCTACGAGCAGTACTTC. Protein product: CASSSESSYEQYF.

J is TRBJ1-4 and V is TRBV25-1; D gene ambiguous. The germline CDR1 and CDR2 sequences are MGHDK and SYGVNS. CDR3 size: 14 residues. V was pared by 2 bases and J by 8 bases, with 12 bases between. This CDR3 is CASSEPTPGEKLFF. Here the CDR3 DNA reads TGTGCCAGCAGTGAACCTACTCCCGGGGAAAAACTGTTTTTT.

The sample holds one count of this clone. This CDR3 is CASSEGGSGSYEQYF. The CDR3 DNA follows: TGTGCCAGCAGTGAAGGCGGGTCGGGTTCCTACGAGCAGTACTTC. The V and J genes are TRBV6-1 and TRBJ2-5; maybe TRBD2 (5 bases). Gene TRBJ2-7 matches the end of the DNA better, so the J call may be wrong. Germline V gene lookup returns CDR1 MNHNS and CDR2 SASEGT. CDR3 length: 15 residues.

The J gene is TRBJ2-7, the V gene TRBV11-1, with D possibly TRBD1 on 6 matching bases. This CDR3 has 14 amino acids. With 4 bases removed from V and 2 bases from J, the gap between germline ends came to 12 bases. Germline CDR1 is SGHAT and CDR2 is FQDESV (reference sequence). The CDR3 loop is CASSSQGQPYEQYF. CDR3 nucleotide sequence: TGTGCCAGCAGCTCCCAGGGGCAACCCTACGAGCAGTACTTC.

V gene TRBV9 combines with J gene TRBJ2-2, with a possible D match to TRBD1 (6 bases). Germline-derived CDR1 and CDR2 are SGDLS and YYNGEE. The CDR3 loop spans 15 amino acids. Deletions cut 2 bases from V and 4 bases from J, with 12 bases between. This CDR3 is CASSVLQGSTGELFF. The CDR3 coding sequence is TGTGCCAGCAGCGTCCTACAGGGTTCCACCGGGGAGCTGTTTTTT.

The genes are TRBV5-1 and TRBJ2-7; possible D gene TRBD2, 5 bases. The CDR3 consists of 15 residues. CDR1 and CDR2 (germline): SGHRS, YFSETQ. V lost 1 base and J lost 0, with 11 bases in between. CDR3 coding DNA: TGCGCCAGCAGCTTGACCGGGGATCCCTCCTACGAGCAGTACTTC. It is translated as CASSLTGDPSYEQYF.